The 13 T cell receptor beta chains given below trace back to one sample, sequenced in a study of neurological immune-mediated disorders. TCRdb processed the 5' RACE reads anew with MiXCR; each CDR3 protein has one entry. The sample lists about 48,000 distinct CDR3 sequences, roughly 26% occurring once. The sequenced sample consisted of PBMCs. The receptors derive from a woman aged 70-85 years in good health.

There are many counts of this clonotype. This sequence joins TRBV5-1 and TRBJ1-2; 7 positions agree with TRBD1. CDR3 length: 15 residues. The germline V gene has CDR1 SGHRS and CDR2 YFSETQ. The V segment lost 2 bases and the J segment 1 base; nucleotides outside the gene matches: 5. CDR3 bases: TGCGCCAGCAGCTTACCATCAGGGGGTAACTATGGCTACACCTTC. Its protein is CASSLPSGGNYGYTF.

The sample holds many counts of this clonotype. The J gene is TRBJ1-1, the V gene TRBV5-1; TRBD1 matches at 8 bases. J gave up 5 bases and V 4 bases, and 7 bases lay outside the gene matches. Germline V gives CDR1 SGHRS, CDR2 YFSETQ. The CDR3 spans 14 residues. CDR3 DNA sequence: TGCGCCAGCAGCCTTATGGACAGGGCGACTGAAGCTTTCTTT. Translation: CASSLMDRATEAFF.

At least ten counts were recorded for this clonotype. The chain is built from TRBV6-6 and TRBJ2-3, with D unresolved. The germline V and J ends were trimmed by 5 bases and 4 bases, with 16 bases remaining between them. This CDR3 region has 15 residues. Looked up from germline, CDR1 is MNHNY and CDR2 is SVGAGI (reference sequence). The CDR3 here is CASSPLNRWPDTQYF. The CDR3 DNA reads TGTGCCAGCAGTCCGCTCAACCGCTGGCCAGATACGCAGTATTTT.

CDR3 sequence (DNA): TGCGCCAGCAGCGCCGGGACTGCCGGCGGGGATGAGCAGTTCTTC. Translating gives CASSAGTAGGDEQFF. The gene calls are TRBV5-1 and TRBJ2-1; a possible D gene is TRBD2 (6 bases). The CDR3 sequence is 15 residues long. Trimming removed 4 bases at V and 8 bases at J, with 19 bases between. The germline V gene encodes CDR1 SGHRS and CDR2 YFSETQ.

Note on this clonotype: Relative to the germline gene, one junction end is altered; a read error may explain this. V and J are TRBV5-1 and TRBJ1-1, with 8 positions matching TRBD1. The CDR3 covers 13 residues. CDR1 and CDR2 from the germline V gene are SGHRS and YFSETQ. Here the CDR3 reads CVSSEDRDGEAFF. The DNA for the CDR3 is TGCGTCAGCAGCGAGGACAGGGACGGGGAAGCTTTCTTT.

This clonotype has ten or more counts. This chain joins TRBV7-2 and TRBJ2-1, with 16 positions matching TRBD2. With V trimmed by 7 bases and J by 5 bases, 8 bases remained unmatched. This CDR3 contains 17 residues. Germline V gene lookup returns CDR1 SGHTA and CDR2 FQGNSA. In DNA form, the CDR3 reads TGTGCCAGCATCCCGATCGGGACTAGCGGGAGGGACAATGAGCAGTTCTTC. It yields the protein CASIPIGTSGRDNEQFF.

V gene TRBV5-1 combines with J gene TRBJ1-6, with 11 bases that match TRBD1. The germline CDR1 and CDR2 sequences are SGHRS and YFSETQ. The CDR3 length is 16 residues. V lost 3 bases to trimming and J lost 6 bases; unmatched junction nucleotides: 5. The DNA for the CDR3 is TGCGCCAGCAGCTGGGGGGGGACAGGGGGTAATTCACCCCTCCACTTT. It codes for CASSWGGTGGNSPLHF.

This chain connects TRBV20-1 to TRBJ2-1, with 9 bases fitting TRBD1. The CDR3 totals 13 residues. V lost 4 bases, J lost 9 bases, and 7 bases stayed unmatched. Germline CDR1 DFQATT, CDR2 SNEGSKA (reference sequence). CDR3 sequence (DNA): TGCAGTGCTACCAGTACAGGGGGCACTGAGCAGTTCTTC. Its protein product is CSATSTGGTEQFF.

This clonotype has at least ten counts. This sequence joins TRBV20-1 and TRBJ2-7; TRBD1 matches 10 bases. The V gene's germline CDR1 is DFQATT and CDR2 SNEGSKA (reference sequence). Unmatched junction bases numbered 7, after V lost 0 bases and J lost 5 bases. The CDR3 extends over 15 amino acids. The CDR3 sequence: CSARDPRGTGDEQYF. Written as DNA, the CDR3 is TGCAGTGCTAGAGACCCCAGGGGGACAGGGGACGAGCAGTACTTC.

This clonotype was seen many times. The V call is TRBV7-2, the J call TRBJ2-7; the D gene is possibly TRBD1 (5 bases). The V gene's germline CDR1 is SGHTA and CDR2 FQGNSA. Between the trimmed V and J ends, which lost 4 bases and 6 bases, there was a span of 10 bases. The CDR3 length is 12 residues. The CDR3 region has the DNA TGTGCCAGCAGCTCCAGGGCTCGCGAGCAGTACTTC. This translates into CASSSRAREQYF.

The rearrangement uses TRBV15 and TRBJ2-6; D not certain. CDR1 is LNHNV and CDR2 is YYDKDF in the germline V gene (reference sequence). The V and J ends lost 9 bases and 3 bases respectively, with 9 bases between them. This CDR3 spans 13 amino acids. The CDR3 spells CATSLGGANVLTF. The CDR3 DNA follows: TGTGCCACTAGCTTGGGTGGGGCCAACGTCCTGACTTTC.

This clonotype was picked up many times. This chain connects TRBV11-2 to TRBJ2-3; 8 bases agree with TRBD2. There are 15 residues in the CDR3. Trimming at V came to 7 bases and at J to 1 base, leaving 7 bases not matched to a gene. The germline gives CDR1 SGHAT, CDR2 FQNNGV. CDR3 DNA sequence: TGTGCCAGCACCGCCCCACTAGCGGGCACAGATACGCAGTATTTT. Protein sequence: CASTAPLAGTDTQYF.

In its sample, this clonotype was seen many times. The chain joins TRBV20-1 to TRBJ1-5, with D possibly being TRBD1 (5 bases). In germline, CDR1 is DFQATT, CDR2 SNEGSKA (reference sequence). This CDR3 is built from 13 residues. V was clipped by 6 bases and J by 2 bases, with 11 bases between them. CDR3 sequence (DNA): TGCAGTGCAGGGGCCAGGGGCAATCAGCCCCAGCATTTT. Translated: CSAGARGNQPQHF.